The entry that follows covers one T cell receptor (beta chain) sequence. As yet, its antigen is unknown. This specimen belongs to a study of T cells in Graves' hyperthyroidism and ophthalmopathy. Findings and limits, study-wide: Blood also held most thyroid clonotypes expanded beyond 0.001. Ophthalmopathy stood apart from stable hyperthyroidism in a 13 V-J model.

Exclusion followed for patients with uncontrolled infection, other autoimmune disease, pregnancy or lactation. V lost 6 bases to trimming and J lost 4 bases, with 7 bases between them. The CDR3 loop spans 12 amino acids. Germline CDR1 and CDR2: KGHSH and LQKENI. Template material for amplifying TCR beta CDR3 regions consisted of RNA transcripts. The TCR CDR3 first-round RT-PCR relied on the HTBI primer set. MiXCR, run by TCRdb on the multiplex PCR reads, gives a single entry per CDR3 protein. The data contain more than 300,000 distinct CDR3 sequences, approximately 18% of them singletons. The sequence was collected from a woman aged 30 to 39 with Graves' hyperthyroidism that later progressed to Graves' ophthalmopathy. The specimen was blood. This rearrangement joins TRBV18 to TRBJ1-5; D not resolved. The CDR3 loop is CASSPDNQPQHF. The DNA of the CDR3 is TGTGCCAGCTCGCCGGATAATCAGCCCCAGCATTTT. The full variable domain, its missing parts supplied by reference TRBV18 and TRBJ1-5, is NAGVMQNPRHLVRRRGQEARLRCSPMKGHSHVYWYRQLPEEGLKFMVYLQKENIIDESGMPKERFSAEFPKEGPSILRIQQVVRGDSAAYFCASSPDNQPQHFGDGTRLSIL.